This T cell receptor (beta chain) came from a study of blood T cell repertoires in COVID-19 (dated by TCRdb to 2018 to 2021). Turning to the overall study: Collaborator samples came from the United States, Italy and Spain and covered acute and convalescent phases of COVID-19. The repertoires were released in a freely available public database meant as a resource for research on the immune response to SARS-CoV-2. Where available, HLA class I and class II types were obtained from metadata supplied by the sample provider rather than from assay-based typing. The dataset comprised deeply sampled blood TCRbeta repertoires from subjects exposed to, actively infected with, or recovered from COVID-19. Nearly every sample came with metadata listing a de-identified subject ID, COVID-19 status, age in years and sex. Samples were obtained from the ongoing ImmuneRACE study (first 160 participants) and from 950 to 1,500 subjects provided by 6 global collaborators. The material from the prospective study consisted of cDNA or gDNA derived from T cells, B-cell-depleted T cells, or PBMCs.

CDR1 and CDR2 (LNHDA, SQIVND) derive from the germline V gene (reference sequence). The germline ends are 9 bases apart after V is trimmed by 4 bases and J by 0 bases. Measured from the cysteine to the phenylalanine, the CDR3 is 14 residues long. CDR3 DNA is the only sequence kept; it has 42 bases, read in frame from the first base. The paper as a whole reports these results and caveats: The amount of clinical and demographic metadata varied by source and participant and was provided uncurated.

TCRbeta CDR3 regions were amplified from genomic DNA by means of the immunoSEQ Assay, a bias-controlled multiplex PCR. In the original analysis: Nucleated cell counts per sample were estimated from amplification of reference gene primers within the assay. To quantify the absolute abundance of each unique TCRbeta CDR3 rearrangement, sequence reads were collapsed and filtered. For each sample, productive Simpson clonality was calculated as the square root of Simpson's diversity index over productive rearrangements. TCRdb took this table from immuneACCESS and kept in-frame rearrangements with V and J called. Such tables lack part of the clones; where checked against another copy, unresolved V genes explain under half of the gap, and the rest is unexplained. The V and J calls and the clone size are those of that table, but D and trimming were determined from the DNA. The sample profile shows 250,000 or so clones; more than 70% of them were found once. Roughly 6.3% of the sample is held by the ten biggest clonotypes.

One collaborating source in Seattle enrolled patients during active infection and followed them longitudinally through the course of disease. Each collaborating institution followed its own protocols to collect whole blood in K2EDTA tubes. For TCRbeta analysis, collaborator samples were shipped as frozen whole blood, as isolated PBMCs, or as DNA extracted from either sample type. Details on this clone: Its antigen is still unknown. No much larger clone exists at a distance of one base, and base qualities are not known.

The rearranged segments are TRBV19 and TRBJ2-5; TRBD2 could be the D gene, as 5 bases match. Material for sequencing was peripheral blood. The sequence derives from a woman under 40 with COVID-19, enrolled during active disease. The CDR3: CASSTPGNQETQYF. The DNA sequence is as follows: TGTGCCAGTAGTACCCCGGGAAACCAAGAGACCCAGTACTTC.